The 6 T cell receptor beta chains in this list originate from one sample, sequenced in a study of shared clonotypes between healthy human individuals. Some clones are missing from TCRdb's copy, which holds only in-frame ones; the method was immunoSEQ multiplex PCR. Among approximately 2.4 million clones listed, around 95% were seen once. The sample taken for sequencing was naive CD4+ T cells sorted from blood. The subset is: CD45RA+ positively selected. These receptors were collected from a young man in good health.

To note about this clone: The sample holds other DNA sequences that translate to the same CDR3. This rearrangement joins TRBV5-1 to TRBJ2-5; unclear D gene. CDR3 length: 14 residues. V lost 0 bases and J 2 bases, leaving 8 bases between the germline ends. Germline loops: CDR1 SGHRS, CDR2 YFSETQ. Here the CDR3 reads CASSLVSPQETQYF. In DNA, the CDR3 is TGCGCCAGCAGCTTGGTGTCTCCGCAAGAGACCCAGTACTTC.

The V call is TRBV18, the J call TRBJ1-5; 7 nucleotides match TRBD1. The CDR3 runs 15 residues. Looked up from germline, CDR1 is KGHSH and CDR2 is LQKENI. With V trimmed by 5 bases and J by 0 bases, 4 bases remained unmatched. The CDR3: CASSSQGHSNQPQHF. As DNA, the CDR3 is TGTGCCAGCTCATCACAGGGGCATAGCAATCAGCCCCAGCATTTT.

CDR3 coding DNA: TGCGCCAGCAGTGAGCACGGCACAGATACGCAGTATTTT. Its translation is CASSEHGTDTQYF. The V gene is TRBV10-1, the J gene TRBJ2-3; D call uncertain. V lost 2 bases, J lost 1 base, and 4 bases lay in between. Per germline, CDR1 WNHNN and CDR2 SYGVQD (reference sequence). This CDR3 has 13 residues.

This clone was observed a handful of times. V and J are TRBV19 and TRBJ1-2; no clear D. The V end lost 0 bases, the J end lost 2 bases, and 7 bases lay between the germline ends. The CDR3 has 14 amino acids. Germline assignment: CDR1 LNHDA and CDR2 SQIVND (reference sequence). Here the CDR3 reads CASSIDSANYGYTF. CDR3 in DNA: TGTGCCAGTAGTATAGACAGCGCCAACTATGGCTACACCTTC.

V gene TRBV5-1 combines with J gene TRBJ1-2; D gene unclear. V dropped 1 base and J dropped 5 bases, with 15 bases sitting between them. CDR1 and CDR2 from the germline V gene are SGHRS and YFSETQ. The CDR3 is 15 residues long. The CDR3 here is CASSLNPGSGYGYTF. CDR3 in DNA: TGCGCCAGCAGCTTGAACCCCGGATCTGGGTATGGCTACACCTTC.

CDR3: CAIFLPGQGANEGNTIYF. In DNA form, the CDR3 reads TGTGCCATCTTCCTCCCGGGACAGGGGGCGAATGAAGGAAACACCATATATTTT. The chain uses TRBV7-9 and TRBJ1-3; 12 nucleotides match TRBD1. Germline-derived CDR1 and CDR2 are SEHNR and FQNEAQ (reference sequence). V gave up 10 bases and J gave up 4 bases; unmatched junction bases: 17. The CDR3 spans 18 residues. The full variable domain, rest sourced from reference TRBV7-9 and TRBJ1-3, is DTGVSQNPRHKITKRGQNVTFRCDPISEHNRLYWYRQTLGQGPEFLTYFQNEAQLEKSRLLSDRFSAERPKGSFSTLEIQRTEQGDSAMYLCAIFLPGQGANEGNTIYFGEGSWLTVV.